What follows are 22 T cell receptor beta chains derived from one specimen sequenced in a study. Treg sorting used a CD4+CD25+CD127-/low gate. TCRdb processed the 5' RACE reads anew with MiXCR; each CDR3 protein has one entry. The sample yields approximately 57,000 distinct CDR3 sequences, less than 25% seen once. Sequencing was performed on tumor-infiltrating Tregs sorted from the breast tumor. These receptors were obtained from a female donor with breast cancer.

This clonotype was found a few times. This chain uses TRBV29-1 with TRBJ2-3; 10 bases match TRBD2. Germline V gives CDR1 SQVTM, CDR2 ANQGSEA. The trim removed 7 bases at V and 4 bases at J, leaving 8 bases unmatched. CDR3 size: 14 residues. Here the CDR3 reads CSATSGKGADTQYF. CDR3 sequence (DNA): TGCAGCGCCACTAGCGGGAAGGGTGCAGATACGCAGTATTTT.

In its sample, this clonotype was seen many times. The V and J genes are TRBV7-2 and TRBJ2-1, with 10 nucleotides matching TRBD2. The CDR3 is made up of 18 amino acids. Germline V CDR1 and CDR2: SGHTA, FQGNSA. V shed 7 bases and J 2 bases; nucleotides not matched to a gene: 14. The CDR3 loop is CASNLKILSGRAYNEQFF. The CDR3 DNA reads TGTGCCAGCAACCTCAAGATCCTGAGCGGGAGGGCCTACAATGAGCAGTTCTTC.

This clonotype was seen a handful of times. This chain uses TRBV29-1 with TRBJ2-5; unclear D gene. This CDR3 contains 14 residues. V gave up 4 bases and J gave up 5 bases, with 17 bases separating them. Germline-derived CDR1 and CDR2 are SQVTM and ANQGSEA. The CDR3 nucleotides read TGCAGCGTTGTTCGTCCAGGAAGGTTCGAGACCCAGTACTTC. Translating it yields CSVVRPGRFETQYF.

This sequence joins TRBV2 and TRBJ1-2; D not certain. The CDR3 runs 15 residues. CDR1 and CDR2 (germline): SNHLY, FYNNEI. The germline V and J ends were trimmed by 4 bases and 4 bases, with 16 bases remaining between them. The DNA of the CDR3 is TGTGCCAGCAGTGGTTTCAGGCCCTCGGGCTATGGCTACACCTTC. This gives the protein CASSGFRPSGYGYTF. Supplemented by reference TRBV2 and TRBJ1-2, the full variable domain reads EPEVTQTPSHQVTQMGQEVILRCVPISNHLYFYWYRQILGQKVEFLVSFYNNEISEKSEIFDDQFSVERPDGSNFTLKIRSTKLEDSAMYFCASSGFRPSGYGYTFGSGTRLTVV.

This clonotype was picked up one time. This chain connects TRBV11-2 to TRBJ2-2, with D unclear. In germline, CDR1 is SGHAT, CDR2 FQNNGV. Trimming stripped 1 base from V and 7 bases from J, with 4 bases between. The CDR3 has 12 residues. The DNA for the CDR3 is TGTGCCAGCAGCTTAGCCGTCGGGGAGCTGTTTTTT. Translating gives CASSLAVGELFF.

The J gene is TRBJ2-1, the V gene TRBV27; TRBD1 matches at 10 bases. Trimming at V came to 4 bases and at J to 7 bases, leaving 7 bases not matched to a gene. The CDR3 length is 15 residues. Germline V lookup: CDR1 MNHEY, CDR2 SMNVEV (reference sequence). This CDR3 is CASSSLRDRGNEQFF. In nucleotides, the CDR3 is TGTGCCAGCAGTTCCCTCCGGGACAGGGGAAATGAGCAGTTCTTC.

This clonotype has a count of ten or more. The CDR3 region is CASSRGGGTDTQYF. DNA for the CDR3: TGTGCCAGCAGTAGGGGGGGCGGCACAGATACGCAGTATTTT. The J gene is TRBJ2-3, the V gene TRBV7-9; maybe TRBD2 (7 bases). Germline values: CDR1 SEHNR, CDR2 FQNEAQ (reference sequence). The V gene lost 6 bases and the J gene lost 1 base, with 11 bases spanning the gap. CDR3 length equals 14 residues.

The chain uses TRBV20-1 and TRBJ2-3, with 8 bases that match TRBD2. Germline assignment: CDR1 DFQATT and CDR2 SNEGSKA (reference sequence). CDR3 size: 18 residues. V lost 4 bases and J lost 0; bases outside the gene matches: 15. The CDR3 here is CSATPGLGVGRSTDTQYF. In nucleotides, the CDR3 is TGCAGTGCTACGCCGGGACTAGGGGTCGGGAGGAGCACAGATACGCAGTATTTT.

This clonotype has a handful of counts. The rearrangement links TRBV7-3 to TRBJ2-2, with D possibly TRBD1 on 6 matching bases. From germline, CDR1 is SGHTA and CDR2 FQGTGA. Deletions cut 1 base from V and 5 bases from J, with 14 bases between. The CDR3 totals 16 residues. This CDR3 is CASSLKRGQKTGELFF. The CDR3 DNA sequence: TGTGCCAGCAGCTTAAAGAGGGGACAAAAGACCGGGGAGCTGTTTTTT. Looking up the rest from reference TRBV7-3 and TRBJ2-2 gives the full variable domain: GAGVSQTPSNKVTEKGKYVELRCDPISGHTALYWYRQSLGQGPEFLIYFQGTGAADDSGLPNDRFFAVRPEGSVSTLKIQRTERGDSAVYLCASSLKRGQKTGELFFGEGSRLTVL.

This rearrangement joins TRBV4-3 to TRBJ2-5, with D perhaps matching TRBD1 (6 bases). Germline V CDR1 and CDR2: LGHNA, YSLEER. This CDR3 spans 13 amino acids. With 4 bases removed from V and 5 bases from J, the gap between germline ends came to 11 bases. CDR3 loop: CASSRTGKETQYF. CDR3 in DNA: TGCGCCAGCAGCCGTACAGGGAAGGAGACCCAGTACTTC.

Here the CDR3 reads CATKGAGATDTQYF. The CDR3 DNA sequence: TGTGCCACCAAAGGCGCGGGGGCCACAGATACGCAGTATTTT. The chain carries TRBV24-1 and TRBJ2-3; a possible D gene is TRBD2 (7 bases). Trimming removed 8 bases at V and 2 bases at J, with 13 bases between. In germline, CDR1 is KGHDR, CDR2 SFDVKD. There are 14 residues in the CDR3.

V and J are TRBV28 and TRBJ2-5; TRBD1 aligns across 11 bases. The J segment lost 3 bases and the V segment lost 4 bases, leaving 7 bases of the junction unmatched. Per the germline V gene, CDR1 is MDHEN and CDR2 is SYDVKM. The CDR3 totals 16 residues. CDR3: CASSSAGTGGEETQYF. CDR3 DNA: TGTGCCAGCAGTTCAGCAGGGACAGGGGGAGAAGAGACCCAGTACTTC.

This clonotype was recorded at least ten times. This chain joins TRBV6-2 or TRBV6-3 and TRBJ2-7; the match to TRBD1 covers 7 bases. V shed 10 bases, J shed 3 bases, and the junction held 6 bases outside the gene matches. The CDR3 totals 12 residues. Germline V CDR1 and CDR2: MNHEY, SVGEGT. The CDR3 loop reads CATRDRLYEQYF. CDR3 nucleotide sequence: TGTGCCACCCGGGACAGACTCTACGAGCAGTACTTC.

The genes are TRBV5-1 and TRBJ1-2; 7 bases agree with TRBD1. In germline, CDR1 is SGHRS, CDR2 YFSETQ. Trimming at V came to 4 bases and at J to 4 bases, leaving 10 bases not matched to a gene. CDR3 length: 15 residues. CDR3 DNA: TGCGCCAGCAGCCGACGGGACAGAACTAGCTATGGCTACACCTTC. This translates into CASSRRDRTSYGYTF.

The sample holds many counts of this clonotype. The chain couples TRBV28 to TRBJ2-1, with D perhaps matching TRBD1 (6 bases). Germline V gene lookup returns CDR1 MDHEN and CDR2 SYDVKM. The CDR3 is made up of 19 amino acids. Trimming took 6 bases from V and 0 from J, leaving 24 bases between them. The CDR3 nucleotides are TGTGCCAGCAGCAAAACCCGCCTTGGACAGTCGAGCTCCTACAATGAGCAGTTCTTC. It encodes CASSKTRLGQSSSYNEQFF.

This clonotype was observed many times. The V gene is TRBV4-3, the J gene TRBJ1-1; D remains unclear. Germline CDR1 and CDR2: LGHNA and YSLEER. With 0 bases removed from V and 13 bases from J, the gap between germline ends came to 18 bases. CDR3 length: 14 residues. This CDR3 is CASSQDRGGLRGFF. CDR3 DNA sequence: TGCGCCAGCAGCCAAGATCGGGGAGGGCTGCGGGGTTTCTTT.

V gene TRBV12-3 or TRBV12-4 combines with J gene TRBJ1-2; no definite D call. There are 13 residues in the CDR3. Trimming cost V 6 bases and J 8 bases, with 16 bases left between them. The CDR3 DNA follows: TGTGCCAGCAGCCCGCGAGTCGGCTACGGCTACACCTTC. This translates into CASSPRVGYGYTF.

V is TRBV28 and J is TRBJ1-4; no clear D. V lost 3 bases, J lost 6 bases, and 8 bases lay in between. CDR3 length: 13 residues. Germline CDR1 and CDR2: MDHEN and SYDVKM. CDR3 residues: CASSLDGYEKLFF. The CDR3 DNA is TGTGCCAGCAGTTTGGACGGGTATGAAAAACTGTTTTTT.

This clonotype was observed many times. The rearrangement links TRBV6-1 to TRBJ1-5, with D hard to call. V dropped 5 bases and J dropped 6 bases, with 17 bases sitting between them. The germline V gene encodes CDR1 MNHNS and CDR2 SASEGT. The CDR3 contains 15 residues. The CDR3 nucleotides are TGTGCCAGCAGTCTTTACCGGGGTCGGGGTCAGCCCCAGCATTTT. The encoded protein is CASSLYRGRGQPQHF.

This clonotype came up a few times. The V gene is TRBV4-2, the J gene TRBJ2-3; no definite D call. The V end was cut by 0 bases, the J end by 2 bases, with 9 bases between. The germline gives CDR1 LGHNA, CDR2 YNFKEQ. CDR3 length: 15 residues. CDR3 residues: CASSQDRRVTDTQYF. The DNA for the CDR3 is TGTGCCAGCAGCCAAGATCGAAGGGTCACAGATACGCAGTATTTT.

This sequence joins TRBV6-5 and TRBJ1-4; D unclear. Trimming took off 6 bases at V and 8 bases at J, with 13 bases between the two ends. The CDR3 runs to 13 residues. In germline, CDR1 is MNHEY, CDR2 SVGAGI. The CDR3 sequence is CASRTNLGEKLFF. Written as DNA, the CDR3 is TGTGCCAGCAGGACTAATCTTGGGGAAAAACTGTTTTTT.

The chain recombines TRBV5-1 with TRBJ2-1, with TRBD1 matching over 7 bases. CDR3 length: 11 amino acids. CDR1 and CDR2 (germline): SGHRS, YFSETQ. With 5 bases clipped from V and 14 bases from J, the junction kept 7 bases outside the gene matches. The CDR3 protein is CASRAGQVKFF. CDR3 in DNA: TGCGCCAGCAGAGCAGGACAGGTGAAGTTCTTC.